These 32 T cell receptor beta chains came from one sample sequenced in a study of blood T cell repertoires in COVID-19. Measured with immunoSEQ multiplex PCR; TCRdb has only the in-frame clones, and not every one. The sample yields more than 25,000 clones, about nine tenths seen once. Specimen: peripheral blood. The origin of the receptors is a human donor with active COVID-19. The donor label of this sample is uncertain.

The chain couples TRBV10-1 to TRBJ1-3; D is ambiguous. The germline V and J ends were trimmed by 5 bases and 0 bases, with 14 bases remaining between them. The CDR3 extends over 16 amino acids. In germline, CDR1 is WNHNN, CDR2 SYGVQD (reference sequence). CDR3 DNA: TGCGCCAGCAGTTCGACTGCTCTTCCCTCTGGAAACACCATATATTTT. Residues: CASSSTALPSGNTIYF.

This chain connects TRBV7-9 to TRBJ2-3; 10 bases agree with TRBD2. J gave up 1 base and V 8 bases, and 9 bases lay outside the gene matches. The length of the CDR3 is 16 residues. Germline V gives CDR1 SEHNR, CDR2 FQNEAQ (reference sequence). The CDR3 DNA is TGTGCCAGCGGACCGCGGACTAGCGGTCGCACAGATACGCAGTATTTT. It codes for CASGPRTSGRTDTQYF.

This clone was seen only a few times. This chain uses TRBV3-1 (or the pseudogene TRBV3-2) with TRBJ1-5; TRBD1 is a possible D gene (5 bases). The CDR3 consists of 18 residues. Per germline, CDR1 LGHDT and CDR2 YNNKEL (reference sequence). V shed 1 base and J shed 9 bases, with 25 bases lying between them. The CDR3 protein is CASSQGRGIRGSRGPQHF. CDR3 in DNA: TGTGCCAGCAGCCAAGGTCGGGGGATCCGGGGGAGCCGGGGGCCCCAGCATTTT.

This sequence joins TRBV10-3 and TRBJ2-3, with 8 bases matching TRBD2. CDR1 ENHRY and CDR2 SYGVKD come from the germline V gene. The trim removed 10 bases at V and 5 bases at J, leaving 8 bases unmatched. This CDR3 contains 13 residues. As DNA, the CDR3 is TGTGCCACCGGGGGGGGCGAGGAAGATACGCAGTATTTT. This translates into CATGGGEEDTQYF.

This clone appeared a single time. The genes are TRBV19 and TRBJ2-7; D not certain. The CDR3 contains 13 residues. Germline V lookup: CDR1 LNHDA, CDR2 SQIVND (reference sequence). The ends were cut back, 4 bases at V and 11 bases at J, with 18 bases in the middle. DNA for the CDR3: TGTGCCAGTAGTACCACCCCCACTACGAGCAAGTACTTC. This translates into CASSTTPTTSKYF. Variable domain in full (rest from reference TRBV19 and TRBJ2-7): DGGITQSPKYLFRKEGQNVTLSCEQNLNHDAMYWYRQDPGQGLRLIYYSQIVNDFQKGDIAEGYSVSREKKESFPLTVTSAQKNPTAFYLCASSTTPTTSKYFGPGTRLTVT.

This clone appeared once. This rearrangement joins TRBV7-3 to TRBJ2-3, with TRBD1 matching over 7 bases. V was clipped by 4 bases and J by 5 bases; unmatched bases: 9. CDR3 length: 15 residues. Germline CDR1 and CDR2: SGHTA and FQGTGA. The DNA of the CDR3 is TGTGCCAGCAGCTCGACAGGGACGGGATTAGATACGCAGTATTTT. It specifies CASSSTGTGLDTQYF. The full variable domain, with the rest looked up from reference TRBV7-3 and TRBJ2-3, is GAGVSQTPSNKVTEKGKYVELRCDPISGHTALYWYRQSLGQGPEFLIYFQGTGAADDSGLPNDRFFAVRPEGSVSTLKIQRTERGDSAVYLCASSSTGTGLDTQYFGPGTRLTVL.

V and J are TRBV5-1 and TRBJ1-1; D remains ambiguous. The germline V gene encodes CDR1 SGHRS and CDR2 YFSETQ. Trimming took off 3 bases at V and 5 bases at J, with 11 bases between the two ends. The CDR3 sequence is 13 residues long. CDR3 coding DNA: TGCGCCAGCAGCTCGGGAGCGGGAACTGAAGCTTTCTTT. It encodes CASSSGAGTEAFF.

V gene TRBV19 combines with J gene TRBJ1-1, with TRBD1 matching over 7 bases. Looked up from germline, CDR1 is LNHDA and CDR2 is SQIVND (reference sequence). Trimming cost V 5 bases and J 4 bases; bases outside gene matches: 7. The CDR3 is 14 amino acids. The CDR3 protein is CASSAGGWGTEAFF. Written as DNA, the CDR3 is TGTGCCAGTAGTGCAGGGGGATGGGGCACTGAAGCTTTCTTT.

This chain links TRBV5-6 with TRBJ1-5; 7 nucleotides align to TRBD1. J was trimmed by 0 bases and V by 1 base; bases with no gene match: 7. The CDR3 consists of 17 residues. Germline V CDR1 and CDR2: SGHDT, YYEEEE. This CDR3 reads CASSLYGDSPSNQPQHF. CDR3 DNA: TGTGCCAGCAGCTTGTATGGGGACAGTCCTAGCAATCAGCCCCAGCATTTT.

This chain links TRBV11-1 with TRBJ1-2; D may be TRBD1 (5 bases). The CDR3 has 13 amino acids. The V and J ends lost 1 base and 2 bases respectively, with 5 bases between them. CDR1 is SGHAT, CDR2 FQDESV, per germline (reference sequence). CDR3 DNA: TGTGCCAGCAGCTTAGAGGGGAACTATGGCTACACCTTC. Its protein product is CASSLEGNYGYTF.

The rearrangement links TRBV7-3 to TRBJ2-5; D is unclear. The length of the CDR3 is 13 residues. V was shortened by 1 base and J by 2 bases, with 5 bases between the two germline ends. Germline assignment: CDR1 SGHTA and CDR2 FQGTGA. CDR3 sequence: CASSLMEQETQYF. Written as DNA, the CDR3 is TGTGCCAGCAGCTTAATGGAGCAAGAGACCCAGTACTTC.

The genes are TRBV5-8 and TRBJ2-3, with a tentative D call TRBD2 (5 bases). The length of the CDR3 is 19 residues. Germline CDR1 SGHTS, CDR2 YDEGEE. V was trimmed by 2 bases and J by 4 bases, leaving 26 bases between them. The chain's CDR3 is CASSFSNGLGSRVPDTQYF. CDR3 in DNA: TGTGCCAGCAGCTTTTCGAATGGTCTGGGGAGTCGGGTTCCAGATACGCAGTATTTT.

CDR3 region: CASSLDTSGSEQFF. The CDR3 DNA reads TGTGCCAGCAGCTTAGATACTAGCGGGAGTGAGCAGTTCTTC. This chain joins TRBV11-3 and TRBJ2-1; TRBD2 matches at 11 bases. Germline CDR1 is SGHNT and CDR2 is YENEEA. The CDR3 has 14 amino acids. J was trimmed by 9 bases and V by 0 bases; bases with no gene match: 1.

The chain recombines TRBV5-1 with TRBJ1-2; 7 nucleotides agree with TRBD1. The length of the CDR3 is 13 residues. The J segment lost 3 bases and the V segment lost 1 base, leaving 0 bases of the junction unmatched. Germline values: CDR1 SGHRS, CDR2 YFSETQ. CDR3 coding DNA: TGCGCCAGCAGCTTGACAGGGGACTATGGCTACACCTTC. It codes for CASSLTGDYGYTF.

This chain uses TRBV5-4 with TRBJ2-7; D unresolved. Per the germline V gene, CDR1 is SGHNT and CDR2 is YYREEE (reference sequence). The CDR3 loop spans 14 amino acids. With 4 bases removed from V and 1 base from J, the gap between germline ends came to 12 bases. The CDR3 loop reads CASSEVPESYEQYF. The CDR3 DNA reads as TGTGCCAGCAGCGAGGTACCAGAGTCCTACGAGCAGTACTTC.

This chain connects TRBV9 to TRBJ2-1; 8 bases match TRBD1. The CDR3 covers 15 residues. Germline CDR1 is SGDLS and CDR2 is YYNGEE. V dropped 3 bases and J dropped 3; count of bases not matched to a gene: 5. CDR3 coding DNA: TGTGCCAGCAGCGCGGGACAGGAGATCTACAATGAGCAGTTCTTC. Its protein product is CASSAGQEIYNEQFF.

The sample holds one count of this clone. The chain joins TRBV3-1 (or the pseudogene TRBV3-2) to TRBJ2-5, with 7 bases that match TRBD1. The CDR3 sequence is 16 residues long. Germline assignment: CDR1 LGHDT and CDR2 YNNKEL (reference sequence). V lost 4 bases and J lost 3; bases outside the gene matches: 11. The CDR3 nucleotides read TGTGCCAGCAGCCTATTCGACAGGGTGAGGGAAGAGACCCAGTACTTC. Translation: CASSLFDRVREETQYF.

V gene TRBV6-2 or TRBV6-3 combines with J gene TRBJ2-5; D assignment may be TRBD1 or TRBD2 (6 bases each). The V gene lost 6 bases and the J gene lost 4 bases, with 9 bases spanning the gap. Germline V gene sequence: CDR1 MNHEY, CDR2 SVGEGT. The CDR3 is 12 amino acids. The DNA for the CDR3 is TGTGCCAGCAGCGGGGGCCTAGAGACCCAGTACTTC. It specifies CASSGGLETQYF.

The chain couples TRBV12-3 or TRBV12-4 to TRBJ2-3; a weak D match, TRBD2 (5 bases). The CDR3 loop spans 13 amino acids. The V end lost 6 bases, the J end lost 4 bases, and 11 bases lay between the germline ends. The CDR3 is CASRRVGADTQYF. For the CDR3, the DNA is TGTGCCAGCAGGCGGGTTGGGGCAGATACGCAGTATTTT.

The chain recombines TRBV11-2 with TRBJ2-5; TRBD2 matches at 12 bases. Germline V CDR1 and CDR2: SGHAT, FQNNGV. J was trimmed by 4 bases and V by 4 bases; bases with no gene match: 7. The CDR3 has 16 amino acids. CDR3 loop: CASSSTLAGGSETQYF. The CDR3 DNA follows: TGTGCCAGCAGCTCCACACTAGCGGGAGGATCAGAGACCCAGTACTTC.

This clone was seen once. The V and J genes are TRBV28 and TRBJ2-5, with unresolved D. In germline, CDR1 is MDHEN, CDR2 SYDVKM. The CDR3 is 15 residues long. V lost 3 bases and J 2 bases, leaving 13 bases between the germline ends. CDR3 residues: CASSFVLEVQETQYF. CDR3 sequence (DNA): TGTGCCAGCAGTTTCGTTTTAGAGGTACAAGAGACCCAGTACTTC.

V usage is TRBV27 and J usage is TRBJ2-7; 10 nucleotides match TRBD1. Per the germline V gene, CDR1 is MNHEY and CDR2 is SMNVEV (reference sequence). The CDR3 is made up of 16 amino acids. V lost 2 bases and J lost 0; bases outside the gene matches: 4. CDR3 sequence: CASSLAWTGGSYEQYF. The CDR3 DNA reads as TGTGCCAGCAGTTTAGCGTGGACAGGGGGCTCCTACGAGCAGTACTTC.

The chain links TRBV9 to TRBJ2-3; 8 nucleotides line up with TRBD1. The CDR3 is 17 amino acids. The trim removed 4 bases at V and 1 base at J, leaving 11 bases unmatched. Germline CDR1 reads SGDLS; CDR2 reads YYNGEE. CDR3 DNA: TGTGCCAGCAGCCCGAACATCGGGACAGGAGGCACAGATACGCAGTATTTT. Translating it yields CASSPNIGTGGTDTQYF.

This chain joins TRBV7-2 and TRBJ1-5; D possibly corresponds to TRBD1 (6 bases). Germline assignment: CDR1 SGHTA and CDR2 FQGNSA. V gave up 1 base and J gave up 0 bases, with 7 bases separating them. This CDR3 region has 15 residues. The DNA for the CDR3 is TGTGCCAGCAGCTTAGGGACAGTTAGCAATCAGCCCCAGCATTTT. Encoded protein: CASSLGTVSNQPQHF.

The chain uses TRBV19 and TRBJ1-2; TRBD1 matches at 8 bases. Germline V gene sequence: CDR1 LNHDA, CDR2 SQIVND (reference sequence). CDR3 length equals 16 residues. V lost 6 bases, J lost 8 bases, and 17 bases stayed unmatched. The CDR3: CASRGLGQADFRGYTF. The DNA of the CDR3 is TGTGCCAGTAGAGGTTTGGGACAGGCGGATTTTAGGGGCTACACCTTC.

The genes are TRBV9 and TRBJ1-2; weak D call: TRBD1 (5 bases). The CDR3 consists of 13 residues. Germline values: CDR1 SGDLS, CDR2 YYNGEE. Between the trimmed V and J ends, which lost 3 bases and 7 bases, there was a span of 13 bases. The CDR3, as DNA: TGTGCCAGCAGCGGCCGTGGGGGGTTTGGCTACACCTTC. Translating gives CASSGRGGFGYTF.

The chain couples TRBV15 to TRBJ1-5; no clear D gene. This CDR3 region has 12 residues. The germline gives CDR1 LNHNV, CDR2 YYDKDF (reference sequence). Trimming pared 5 bases from V and 5 bases from J, leaving 7 bases between. The DNA of the CDR3 is TGTGCCACCAGCGTCCCGGATCAGCCCCAGCATTTT. It is translated as CATSVPDQPQHF.

The J gene is TRBJ2-5, the V gene TRBV7-2; 8 nucleotides agree with TRBD1. Germline assignment: CDR1 SGHTA and CDR2 FQGNSA. The CDR3 covers 14 residues. With V trimmed by 5 bases and J by 5 bases, 7 bases remained unmatched. The CDR3 DNA is TGTGCCAGCAGCCTCGGACAGGGAAAGGAGACCCAGTACTTC. Translating gives CASSLGQGKETQYF. Supplemented by reference TRBV7-2 and TRBJ2-5, the full variable domain reads GAGVSQSPSNKVTEKGKDVELRCDPISGHTALYWYRQSLGQGLEFLIYFQGNSAPDKSGLPSDRFSAERTGGSVSTLTIQRTQQEDSAVYLCASSLGQGKETQYFGPGTRLLVL.

This rearrangement joins TRBV4-2 to TRBJ2-7; TRBD2 matches at 10 bases. Germline V gene data show CDR1 as LGHNA and CDR2 as YNFKEQ. CDR3 length equals 16 residues. Unmatched junction bases numbered 5, after V lost 3 bases and J lost 0 bases. CDR3 protein: CASSQLAGVISYEQYF. As DNA, the CDR3 is TGTGCCAGCAGCCAGCTAGCGGGGGTTATCTCCTACGAGCAGTACTTC.

The chain links TRBV9 to TRBJ1-1; D gene unclear. Per germline, CDR1 SGDLS and CDR2 YYNGEE. The CDR3 covers 14 residues. The V gene lost 3 bases and the J gene lost 0 bases, with 9 bases spanning the gap. CDR3: CASSAGSMNTEAFF. The CDR3 region has the DNA TGTGCCAGCAGCGCTGGGAGTATGAACACTGAAGCTTTCTTT.

The CDR3 loop reads CSLRLTDTQYF. The DNA of the CDR3 is TGCAGCCTACGACTCACAGATACGCAGTATTTT. The chain has TRBV29-1 and TRBJ2-3; D ambiguous. The CDR3 covers 11 residues. The V and J ends lost 8 bases and 2 bases respectively, with 8 bases between them. Per germline, CDR1 SQVTM and CDR2 ANQGSEA.

The chain combines TRBV7-2 with TRBJ1-1; 8 positions agree with TRBD1. Per the germline V gene, CDR1 is SGHTA and CDR2 is FQGNSA. This CDR3 region has 14 residues. V gave up 5 bases and J gave up 1 base; unmatched junction bases: 3. The CDR3 coding sequence is TGTGCCAGCAGCCTCGGACAGGGGAACACTGAAGCTTTCTTT. As protein: CASSLGQGNTEAFF. Full variable domain (missing parts from reference TRBV7-2 and TRBJ1-1): GAGVSQSPSNKVTEKGKDVELRCDPISGHTALYWYRQSLGQGLEFLIYFQGNSAPDKSGLPSDRFSAERTGGSVSTLTIQRTQQEDSAVYLCASSLGQGNTEAFFGQGTRLTVV.